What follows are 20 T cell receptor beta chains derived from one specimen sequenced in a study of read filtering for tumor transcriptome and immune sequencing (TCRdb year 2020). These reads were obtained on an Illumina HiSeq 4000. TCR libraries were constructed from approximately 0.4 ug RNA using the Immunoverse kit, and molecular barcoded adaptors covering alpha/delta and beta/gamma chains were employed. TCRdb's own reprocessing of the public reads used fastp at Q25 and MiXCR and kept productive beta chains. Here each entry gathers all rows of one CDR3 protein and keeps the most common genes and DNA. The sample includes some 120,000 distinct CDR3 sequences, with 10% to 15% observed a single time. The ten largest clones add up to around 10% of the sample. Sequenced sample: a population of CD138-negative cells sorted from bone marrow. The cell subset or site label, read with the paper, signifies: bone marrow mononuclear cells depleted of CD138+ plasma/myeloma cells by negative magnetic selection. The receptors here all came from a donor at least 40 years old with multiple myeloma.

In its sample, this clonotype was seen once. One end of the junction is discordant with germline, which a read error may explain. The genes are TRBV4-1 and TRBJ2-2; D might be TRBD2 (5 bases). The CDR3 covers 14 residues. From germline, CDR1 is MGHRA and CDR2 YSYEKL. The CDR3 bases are TGCGCTAGCAGCCAAGTATCAACAGCCGGGGAGCTGCTTTTT. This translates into CASSQVSTAGELLF.

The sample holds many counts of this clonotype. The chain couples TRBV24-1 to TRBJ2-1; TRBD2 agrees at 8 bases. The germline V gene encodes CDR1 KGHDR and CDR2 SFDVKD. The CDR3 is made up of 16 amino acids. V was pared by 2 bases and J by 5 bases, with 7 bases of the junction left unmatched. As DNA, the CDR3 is TGTGCCACCAGTGATTCAAGCGGGAGCGTCGACAATGAGCAGTTCTTC. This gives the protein CATSDSSGSVDNEQFF.

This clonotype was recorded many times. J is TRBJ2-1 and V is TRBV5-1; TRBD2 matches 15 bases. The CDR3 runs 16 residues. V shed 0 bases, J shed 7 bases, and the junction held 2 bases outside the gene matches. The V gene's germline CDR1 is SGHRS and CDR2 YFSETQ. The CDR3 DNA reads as TGCGCCAGCAGCTTGGGGACTAGCGGGAGGGGGAATGAGCAGTTCTTC. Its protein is CASSLGTSGRGNEQFF.

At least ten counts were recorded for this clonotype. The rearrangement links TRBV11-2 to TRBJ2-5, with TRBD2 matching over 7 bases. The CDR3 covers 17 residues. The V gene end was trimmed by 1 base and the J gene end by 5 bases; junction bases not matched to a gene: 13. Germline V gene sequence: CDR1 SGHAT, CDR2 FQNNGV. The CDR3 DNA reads TGTGCCAGCAGCTTAGCCCGCGGGGGAGCGGATCTTGAGACCCAGTACTTC. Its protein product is CASSLARGGADLETQYF.

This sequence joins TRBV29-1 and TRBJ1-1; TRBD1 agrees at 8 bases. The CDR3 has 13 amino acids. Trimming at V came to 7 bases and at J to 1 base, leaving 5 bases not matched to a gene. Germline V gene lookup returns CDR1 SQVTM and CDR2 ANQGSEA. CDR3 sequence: CSETQGGNTEAFF. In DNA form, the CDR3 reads TGCAGCGAAACACAGGGGGGGAACACTGAAGCTTTCTTT.

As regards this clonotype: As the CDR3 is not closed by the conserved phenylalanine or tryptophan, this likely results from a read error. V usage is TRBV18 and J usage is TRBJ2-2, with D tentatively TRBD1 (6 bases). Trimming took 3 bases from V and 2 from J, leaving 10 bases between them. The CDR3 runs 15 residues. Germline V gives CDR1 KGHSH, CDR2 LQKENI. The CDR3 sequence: CASSPGQTNTGELFL. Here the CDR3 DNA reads TGTGCCAGCTCACCCGGACAGACCAACACCGGGGAGCTGTTTCTT.

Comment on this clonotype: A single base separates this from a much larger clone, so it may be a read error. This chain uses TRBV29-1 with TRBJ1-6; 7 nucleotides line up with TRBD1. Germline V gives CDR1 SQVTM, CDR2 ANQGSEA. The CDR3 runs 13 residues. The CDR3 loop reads CSVGQTPGSPLRF. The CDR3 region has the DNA TGCAGCGTGGGACAGACCCCGGGTTCACCCCTCCGCTTT.

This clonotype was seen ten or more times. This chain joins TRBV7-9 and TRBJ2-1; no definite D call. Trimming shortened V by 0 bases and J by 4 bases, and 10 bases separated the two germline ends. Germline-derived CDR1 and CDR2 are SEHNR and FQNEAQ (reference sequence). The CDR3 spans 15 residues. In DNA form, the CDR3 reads TGTGCCAGCAGCTTAGCGAGGTTTGGATACAATGAGCAGTTCTTC. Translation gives CASSLARFGYNEQFF.

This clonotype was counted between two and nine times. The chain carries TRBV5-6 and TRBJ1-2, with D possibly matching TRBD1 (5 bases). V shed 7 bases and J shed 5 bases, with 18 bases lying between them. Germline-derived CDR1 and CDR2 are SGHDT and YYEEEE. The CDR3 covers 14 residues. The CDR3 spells CASASFSGQYGYTF. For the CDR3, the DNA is TGTGCCAGCGCATCTTTCTCAGGGCAGTATGGCTACACCTTC.

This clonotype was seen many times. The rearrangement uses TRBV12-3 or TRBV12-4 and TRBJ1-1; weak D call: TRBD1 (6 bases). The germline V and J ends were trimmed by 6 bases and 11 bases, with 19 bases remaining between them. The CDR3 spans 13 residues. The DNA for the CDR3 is TGTGCCAGCAGGGCGGGGGGGCCCAAGAAGGCTTTCTTT. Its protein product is CASRAGGPKKAFF.

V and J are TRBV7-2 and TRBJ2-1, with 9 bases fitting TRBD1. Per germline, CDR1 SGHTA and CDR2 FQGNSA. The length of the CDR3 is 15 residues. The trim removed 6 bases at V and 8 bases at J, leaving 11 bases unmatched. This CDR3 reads CASRTTGTGSYEQFF. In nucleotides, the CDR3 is TGTGCCAGCAGGACCACCGGGACAGGGTCCTATGAGCAGTTCTTC.

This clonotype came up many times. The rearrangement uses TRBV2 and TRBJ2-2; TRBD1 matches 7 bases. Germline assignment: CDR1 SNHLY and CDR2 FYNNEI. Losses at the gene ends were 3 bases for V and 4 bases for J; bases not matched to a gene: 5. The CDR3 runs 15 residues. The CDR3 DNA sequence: TGTGCCAGCAGTGAGACAGGGAAAGGCACCGGGGAGCTGTTTTTT. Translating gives CASSETGKGTGELFF.

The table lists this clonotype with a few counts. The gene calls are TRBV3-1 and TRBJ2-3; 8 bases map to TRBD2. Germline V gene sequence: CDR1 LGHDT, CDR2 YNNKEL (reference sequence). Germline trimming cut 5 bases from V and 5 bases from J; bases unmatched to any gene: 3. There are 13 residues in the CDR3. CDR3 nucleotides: TGTGCCAGCAGCGGTCTAGCGGGAGATACGCAGTATTTT. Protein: CASSGLAGDTQYF.

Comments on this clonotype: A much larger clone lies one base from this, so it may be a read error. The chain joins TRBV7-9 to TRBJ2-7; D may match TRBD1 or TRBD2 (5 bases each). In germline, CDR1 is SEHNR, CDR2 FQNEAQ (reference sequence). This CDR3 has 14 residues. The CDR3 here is CASSLPRGIDERYF. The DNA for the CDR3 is TGTGCCAGCAGCTTACCGAGGGGCATCGACGAGCGGTACTTC.

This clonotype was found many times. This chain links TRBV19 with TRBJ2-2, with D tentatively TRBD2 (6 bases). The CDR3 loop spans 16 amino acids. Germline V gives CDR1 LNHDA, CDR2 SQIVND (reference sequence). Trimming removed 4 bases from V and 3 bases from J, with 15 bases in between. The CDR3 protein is CASSRSLATYTGELFF. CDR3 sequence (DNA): TGTGCCAGTAGTAGGTCCCTAGCGACTTACACCGGGGAGCTGTTTTTT.

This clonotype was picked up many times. CDR3 bases: TGTGCCATCAGTGCTAGCGGCCACACAGATACGCAGTATTTT. Protein sequence: CAISASGHTDTQYF. The rearrangement uses TRBV10-3 and TRBJ2-3; 7 bases map to TRBD2. V lost 4 bases and J lost 2; bases outside the gene matches: 3. Germline V lookup: CDR1 ENHRY, CDR2 SYGVKD. The CDR3 is 14 residues long.

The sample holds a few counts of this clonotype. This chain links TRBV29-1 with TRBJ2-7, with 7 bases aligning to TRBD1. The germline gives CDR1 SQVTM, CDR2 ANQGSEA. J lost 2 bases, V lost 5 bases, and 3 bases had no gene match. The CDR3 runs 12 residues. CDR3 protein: CSVLGQTYEQYF. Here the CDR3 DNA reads TGCAGCGTTTTGGGACAGACCTACGAGCAGTACTTC.

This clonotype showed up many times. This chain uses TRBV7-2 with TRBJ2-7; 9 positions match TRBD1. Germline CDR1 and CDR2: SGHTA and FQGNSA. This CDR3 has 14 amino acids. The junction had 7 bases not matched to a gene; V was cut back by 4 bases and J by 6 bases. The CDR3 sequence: CASSSGQGIAEQYF. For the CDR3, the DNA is TGTGCCAGCAGCTCGGGACAGGGAATCGCCGAGCAGTACTTC.

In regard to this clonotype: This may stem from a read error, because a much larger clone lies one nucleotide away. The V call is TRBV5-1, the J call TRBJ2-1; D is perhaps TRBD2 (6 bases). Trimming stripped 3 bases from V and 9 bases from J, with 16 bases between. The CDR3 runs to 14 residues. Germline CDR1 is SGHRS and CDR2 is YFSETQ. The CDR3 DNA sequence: TGCGCCAGCAGCTCGGAGGGTGCGCGGCTTGAGCAGTTCTTC. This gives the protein CASSSEGARLEQFF.

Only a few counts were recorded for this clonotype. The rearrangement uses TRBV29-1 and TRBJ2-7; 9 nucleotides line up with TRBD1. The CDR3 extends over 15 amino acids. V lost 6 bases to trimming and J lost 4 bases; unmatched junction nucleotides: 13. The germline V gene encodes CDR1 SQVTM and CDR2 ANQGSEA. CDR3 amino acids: CSVADPTGGGYEQYF. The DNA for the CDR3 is TGCAGCGTAGCAGACCCGACAGGGGGAGGGTACGAGCAGTACTTC.